Described below is a single TCR beta chain sequence and its context. The antigen remains unidentified. The PCR was carried out with 60 Vbeta primers and 13 Jbeta primers. Assay used: immunoSEQ multiplex PCR; TCRdb lists only in-frame clones, some missing. The repertoire table contains under 200,000 clones. The CDR3 is made up of 14 amino acids. Deletions cut 2 bases from V and 9 bases from J, with 16 bases between. Germline-derived CDR1 and CDR2 are MDHEN and SYDVKM. This sample is drawn from a study of cytomegalovirus exposure and HLA in healthy donors. Overall study findings and caveats: What a later analysis reportedly showed was that an Asian-associated ancestry cluster had fewer N-insertions than the roughly 670-donor mean.

This chain connects TRBV28 to TRBJ1-2; no firm D call. The material sequenced was PBMCs. The sequence was obtained from a man aged 30-40 years in good health and CMV-seronegative. The CDR3 is CASSLRGGFIRYTF. The DNA for the CDR3 is TGTGCCAGCAGTTTACGGGGAGGTTTTATTCGCTACACCTTC.